Shown below are 10 T cell receptor beta chains from a single sample sequenced in a study of cytomegalovirus exposure and HLA in healthy donors. The study ran its PCR with 60 Vbeta and 13 Jbeta primers. The table came from immunoSEQ multiplex PCR; TCRdb's copy has only in-frame clones and leaves some out. This repertoire shows some 270,000 clones, approximately 91% found once; its top ten account for 1.7%. Sequencing used PBMCs. These TCRs come from a girl aged 2 to 10 in good health and CMV-seronegative.

The gene calls are TRBV5-5 and TRBJ2-7; 8 nucleotides match TRBD1. CDR1 and CDR2 from the germline V gene are SGHKS and YYEKEE (reference sequence). V was pared by 1 base and J by 5 bases, with 8 bases of the junction left unmatched. The CDR3 loop spans 15 amino acids. Written as DNA, the CDR3 is TGTGCCAGCAGCTTGCCAGGACAGGGTGCCAACGAGCAGTACTTC. Translated: CASSLPGQGANEQYF.

The chain carries TRBV9 and TRBJ2-3, with D possibly being TRBD2 (5 bases). This CDR3 region has 15 residues. Germline-derived CDR1 and CDR2 are SGDLS and YYNGEE. V lost 0 bases to trimming and J lost 4 bases, with 12 bases between them. CDR3 nucleotide sequence: TGTGCCAGCAGCGTAGCTCTAGGACTGGCAGATACGCAGTATTTT. The encoded protein is CASSVALGLADTQYF.

The chain's CDR3 is CAIAGASEQFF. CDR3 DNA sequence: TGTGCCATCGCGGGTGCATCGGAGCAGTTCTTC. The chain combines TRBV10-3 with TRBJ2-1; D is possibly TRBD2 (5 bases). This CDR3 contains 11 residues. Deletions cut 8 bases from V and 10 bases from J, with 12 bases between. Germline-derived CDR1 and CDR2 are ENHRY and SYGVKD.

This clone has a single count. V and J are TRBV6-5 and TRBJ1-6; the D gene is possibly TRBD1 (6 bases). The ends were cut back, 0 bases at V and 9 bases at J, with 12 bases in the middle. Germline V gene sequence: CDR1 MNHEY, CDR2 SVGAGI. This CDR3 is built from 15 residues. In DNA form, the CDR3 reads TGTGCCAGCAGTTACTCGCGGGGGCCAGGTTCACCCCTCCACTTT. Translation gives CASSYSRGPGSPLHF.

The rearrangement links TRBV2 to TRBJ2-3; possible D gene TRBD2, 6 bases. The germline V gene encodes CDR1 SNHLY and CDR2 FYNNEI. The CDR3 totals 16 residues. The ends were cut back, 1 base at V and 6 bases at J, with 17 bases in the middle. CDR3 sequence (DNA): TGTGCCAGCAGTGAAGGGGTGGGAGGCCTCTTGGATACGCAGTATTTT. It codes for CASSEGVGGLLDTQYF.

The genes are TRBV5-1 and TRBJ2-5; 10 nucleotides match TRBD2. Germline V gives CDR1 SGHRS, CDR2 YFSETQ. V trimming: 1 base; J trimming: 1 base; junction bases outside the gene matches: 4. This CDR3 is built from 16 residues. The CDR3 DNA sequence: TGCGCCAGCAGCTTGTCTGGACTAGCGGCCCAAGAGACCCAGTACTTC. As protein: CASSLSGLAAQETQYF.

The rearrangement uses TRBV5-6 and TRBJ2-1; 8 bases map to TRBD2. Looked up from germline, CDR1 is SGHDT and CDR2 is YYEEEE. The CDR3 sequence is 17 residues long. Trimming cost V 4 bases and J 0 bases; bases outside gene matches: 9. CDR3 sequence (DNA): TGTGCCAGCAGCCCCGCGTCGGGGGGGGGCTCCTACAATGAGCAGTTCTTC. This translates into CASSPASGGGSYNEQFF.

In the case of this clone: An end of the junction differs from the germline gene, which may be a read error. The chain carries TRBV7-6 and TRBJ2-5; D possibly corresponds to TRBD1 (6 bases). The CDR3 totals 16 residues. Germline loops: CDR1 SGHVS, CDR2 FNYEAQ. The DNA of the CDR3 is TGTGCCGGCAGCTTAGACGGACAGCCACCCGGGGAGACCCAGTACTTC. It yields the protein CAGSLDGQPPGETQYF.

This chain links TRBV28 with TRBJ1-5; D is possibly TRBD1 (6 bases). This CDR3 is built from 14 residues. The V end was cut by 1 base, the J end by 3 bases, with 7 bases between. Germline CDR1 reads MDHEN; CDR2 reads SYDVKM. In DNA, the CDR3 is TGTGCCAGCAGTTTATACAGGGCCAATCAGCCCCAGCATTTT. Residues: CASSLYRANQPQHF.

This chain joins TRBV6-5 and TRBJ1-5, with TRBD1 matching 7 bases. This CDR3 contains 14 residues. Germline V gene lookup returns CDR1 MNHEY and CDR2 SVGAGI. V was clipped by 6 bases and J by 2 bases; unmatched bases: 4. The CDR3: CASRGGQGNQPQHF. In DNA form, the CDR3 reads TGTGCCAGCAGGGGAGGACAGGGCAATCAGCCCCAGCATTTT.